These T cell receptor beta chains were read from a single sample in a study of T cell responses to AZD1222 COVID-19 vaccine. Some clones are missing from TCRdb's copy, which holds only in-frame ones; the method was immunoSEQ multiplex PCR. The sample lists approximately 110,000 clones, about nine tenths occurring once. The source was peripheral blood, collected on day 0 of AZD1222 vaccination. Receptors were obtained from an adult in good health. Both conserved end residues are part of each CDR3. D genes are given only for firm matches. Expanded clones are given a class, and other clones once, few, many or no size at all.

>-|TRBD1|TRBV5-1|TRBJ1-6
CASSRRPGTGKEAGSPLHF
TGCGCCAGCAGCCGACGTCCCGGGACAGGCAAGGAGGCGGGCTCACCCCTCCACTTT
>-|-|TRBV9|TRBJ1-3
CASSLTADSGNTIYF
TGTGCCAGCAGCCTAACAGCGGATTCTGGAAACACCATATATTTT
>-|-|TRBV6-6|TRBJ1-3
CASSSLGLEGNTIYF
TGTGCCAGCAGTTCGCTGGGGCTAGAGGGAAACACCATATATTTT
>-|-|TRBV19|TRBJ1-1
CASTPTAMNTEAFF
TGTGCCAGTACCCCGACTGCGATGAACACTGAAGCTTTCTTT
>-|-|TRBV28|TRBJ1-1
CASSSDREAFF
TGTGCCAGCAGCTCCGACAGGGAAGCTTTCTTT
>-|-|TRBV6-5|TRBJ2-7
CASRWTDLSYEQYF
TGTGCCAGCAGGTGGACTGACCTCTCCTACGAGCAGTACTTC
>-|-|TRBV30|TRBJ2-1
CAWSLRLGNEQFF
TGTGCCTGGAGCCTCAGACTAGGGAATGAGCAGTTCTTC
>-|-|TRBV3-1/TRBV3-2|TRBJ2-5
CASSQDFIVQETQYF
TGTGCCAGCAGCCAAGATTTTATAGTTCAAGAGACCCAGTACTTC
>-|-|TRBV21-1|TRBJ2-7
CASSKGTGSYEQYF
TGTGCCAGCAGCAAGGGGACAGGTTCTTACGAGCAGTACTTC
>-|TRBD1|TRBV7-2|TRBJ2-7
CASSLAGQGYEQYF
TGTGCCAGCAGCTTAGCGGGACAGGGCTACGAGCAGTACTTC
>-|-|TRBV5-1|TRBJ2-2
CASSLSVPNTGELFF
TGCGCCAGCAGCTTGAGTGTGCCAAACACCGGGGAGCTGTTTTTT
>-|-|TRBV19|TRBJ1-2
CASSNLRGSNNYGYTF
TGTGCCAGTAGTAATTTACGGGGCAGCAACAACTATGGCTACACCTTC
>-|-|TRBV7-9|TRBJ2-7
CASSFLDRSYEQYF
TGTGCCAGCAGCTTTCTAGATCGCTCCTACGAGCAGTACTTC
>-|-|TRBV14|TRBJ2-1
CASSPGPHNEQFF
TGTGCCAGCAGCCCCGGTCCCCACAATGAGCAGTTCTTC
>-|TRBD2|TRBV11-1|TRBJ2-7
CASRPLAGVGEQYF
TGTGCCAGCAGACCACTAGCGGGAGTAGGCGAGCAGTACTTC
>-|-|TRBV6-5|TRBJ2-7
CAILGREFSYEQYF
TGTGCCATCCTTGGTAGGGAGTTCTCCTACGAGCAGTACTTC
>-|-|TRBV7-2|TRBJ2-1
CASSVRGGDEQFF
TGTGCCAGCAGCGTCAGGGGCGGGGATGAGCAGTTCTTC
>-|-|TRBV28|TRBJ1-2
CASSLPTYNYGYTF
TGTGCCAGCAGTTTACCCACGTACAACTATGGCTACACCTTC
>-|TRBD1|TRBV4-3|TRBJ1-5
CASSITMGTGANQPQHF
TGCGCCAGCAGTATCACTATGGGGACAGGGGCCAATCAGCCCCAGCATTTT
>few|-|TRBV28|TRBJ2-3
CASSLGGTDTQYF
TGTGCCAGCAGTTTAGGGGGAACAGATACGCAGTATTTT
>large|-|TRBV27|TRBJ1-1
CASSLSGEGSEAFF
TGTGCCAGCAGTTTATCGGGTGAAGGATCTGAAGCTTTCTTT
>-|-|TRBV19|TRBJ1-5
CASSIRRDQSQPQHF
TGTGCCAGTAGTATACGGCGGGATCAGTCGCAGCCCCAGCATTTT
>-|TRBD2|TRBV11-2|TRBJ2-3
CASSSTTPGLAGGDTQYF
TGTGCCAGCAGCTCGACAACTCCGGGACTAGCGGGAGGAGATACGCAGTATTTT
>-|-|TRBV30|TRBJ1-3
CAWSVLGPENTIYF
TGTGCCTGGAGTGTACTCGGACCGGAAAACACCATATATTTT
>-|-|TRBV28|TRBJ2-7
CASSPQTGRAHEQYF
TGTGCCAGCAGTCCGCAGACAGGGAGGGCCCACGAGCAGTACTTC
>-|TRBD1|TRBV7-2|TRBJ1-2
CASSRSGQGAYGYTF
TGTGCCAGCAGCCGTTCGGGACAGGGGGCGTATGGCTACACCTTC
>-|TRBD2|TRBV5-4|TRBJ2-1
CASRSREGPYNEQFF
TGTGCCAGCCGATCGCGGGAGGGCCCCTACAATGAGCAGTTCTTC
>once|-|TRBV4-2|TRBJ2-5
CASSQRDRQETQYF
TGTGCCAGCAGCCAGCGGGACCGTCAAGAGACCCAGTACTTC
>-|-|TRBV7-9|TRBJ1-1
CASSPGQNTEAFF
TGTGCCAGCAGCCCGGGGCAGAACACTGAAGCTTTCTTT
>-|-|TRBV28|TRBJ1-1
CASSLNAEAFF
TGTGCCAGCAGTTTAAACGCTGAAGCTTTCTTT
>-|-|TRBV11-2|TRBJ2-7
CASSSSGPYEQYF
TGTGCCAGCAGTTCAAGCGGGCCCTACGAGCAGTACTTC
>-|TRBD1|TRBV7-6|TRBJ2-7
CASSTPRWGQSYEQYF
TGTGCCAGCAGCACTCCCAGATGGGGACAGTCCTACGAGCAGTACTTC
>-|TRBD2|TRBV19|TRBJ2-1
CASSSQSSGAQFF
TGTGCCAGTAGTTCCCAGTCTAGCGGGGCGCAGTTCTTC
>-|-|TRBV11-3|TRBJ2-3
CASSASVGGQYF
TGTGCCAGCAGCGCTAGCGTGGGGGGGCAGTATTTT
>-|TRBD2|TRBV5-1|TRBJ2-1
CASSLRLAREIYNEQFF
TGCGCCAGCAGCTTGCGACTAGCCCGAGAAATCTACAATGAGCAGTTCTTC
>-|-|TRBV5-1|TRBJ1-2
CASSFQGNGYTF
TGCGCCAGCAGCTTCCAGGGAAATGGCTACACCTTC
>-|TRBD2|TRBV5-1|TRBJ2-3
CASGTGTTIDTQYF
TGCGCCAGCGGAACCGGGACTACCATTGATACGCAGTATTTT
>-|-|TRBV6-6|TRBJ1-4
CASSETEANEKLFF
TGTGCCAGCAGCGAGACAGAGGCTAATGAAAAACTGTTTTTT
>-|-|TRBV25-1|TRBJ2-2
CASAGSREAGELFF
TGTGCCAGCGCCGGATCGAGAGAGGCCGGGGAGCTGTTTTTT
>-|-|TRBV6-5|TRBJ2-2
CASKRGPLNTGELFF
TGTGCCAGCAAACGAGGGCCGTTGAACACCGGGGAGCTGTTTTTT
>-|-|TRBV7-2|TRBJ2-5
CASSPRRSGLETQYF
TGTGCCAGCAGCCCGAGACGGTCGGGACTGGAGACCCAGTACTTC
>-|TRBD2|TRBV19|TRBJ2-7
CATMTSGGYEQYF
TGTGCCACCATGACTAGCGGGGGATACGAGCAGTACTTC
>-|-|TRBV19|TRBJ2-7
CASSMVPGSYEQYF
TGTGCCAGTAGTATGGTGCCGGGATCCTACGAGCAGTACTTC
>-|TRBD1|TRBV4-1|TRBJ1-4
CASSQEPRGSEKLFF
TGCGCCAGCAGCCAAGAACCCAGGGGGAGTGAAAAACTGTTTTTT
>-|-|TRBV6-5|TRBJ1-1
CASSYSVPADTEAFF
TGTGCCAGCAGTTACTCGGTACCAGCGGACACTGAAGCTTTCTTT
>-|-|TRBV7-2|TRBJ1-2
CASSQSIRRGAPNYGYTF
TGTGCCAGCAGCCAAAGCATCAGAAGGGGAGCTCCTAACTATGGCTACACCTTC
>-|-|TRBV6-4|TRBJ2-3
CASSDSWADTQYF
TGTGCCAGCAGTGACTCCTGGGCAGATACGCAGTATTTT
>-|-|TRBV4-3|TRBJ2-1
CASSPRAYTGDEQFF
TGCGCCAGCAGCCCCCGGGCATATACTGGGGATGAGCAGTTCTTC
>once|-|TRBV3-1/TRBV3-2|TRBJ2-2
CASSQGSGRELFF
TGTGCCAGCAGCCAAGGATCAGGGAGGGAGCTGTTTTTT